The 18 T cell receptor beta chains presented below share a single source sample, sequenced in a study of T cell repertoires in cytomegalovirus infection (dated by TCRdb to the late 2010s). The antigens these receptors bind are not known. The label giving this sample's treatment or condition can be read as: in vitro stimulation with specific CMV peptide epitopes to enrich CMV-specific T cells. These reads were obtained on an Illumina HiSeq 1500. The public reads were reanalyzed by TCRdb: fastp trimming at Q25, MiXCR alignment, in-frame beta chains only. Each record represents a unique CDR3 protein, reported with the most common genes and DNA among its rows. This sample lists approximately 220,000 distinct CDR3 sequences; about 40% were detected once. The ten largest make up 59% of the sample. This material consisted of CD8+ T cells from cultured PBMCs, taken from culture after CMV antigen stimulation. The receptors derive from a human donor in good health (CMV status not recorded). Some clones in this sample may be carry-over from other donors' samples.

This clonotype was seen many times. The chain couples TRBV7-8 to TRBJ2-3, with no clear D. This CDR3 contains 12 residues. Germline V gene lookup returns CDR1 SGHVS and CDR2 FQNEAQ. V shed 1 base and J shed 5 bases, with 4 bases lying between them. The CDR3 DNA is TGTGCCAGCAGCTTAGGGGAAGATACGCAGTATTTT. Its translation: CASSLGEDTQYF.

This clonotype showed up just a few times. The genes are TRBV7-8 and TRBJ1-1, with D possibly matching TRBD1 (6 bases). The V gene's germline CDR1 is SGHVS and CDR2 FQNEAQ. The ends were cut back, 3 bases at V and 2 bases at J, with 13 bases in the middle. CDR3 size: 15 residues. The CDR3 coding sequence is TGTGCCAGCAGCTTTTCTCAACAGGGAAACACTGAAGCTTTCTTT. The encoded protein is CASSFSQQGNTEAFF.

CDR3 coding DNA: TGTGCCAGCAGCCCCCCAGCAGCGCCTTCCTACGAGCAGTACTTC. This encodes CASSPPAAPSYEQYF. V and J are TRBV7-6 and TRBJ2-7, with no clear D. CDR1 is SGHVS, CDR2 FNYEAQ, per germline. The length of the CDR3 is 15 residues. The germline V and J ends were trimmed by 5 bases and 1 base, with 15 bases remaining between them.

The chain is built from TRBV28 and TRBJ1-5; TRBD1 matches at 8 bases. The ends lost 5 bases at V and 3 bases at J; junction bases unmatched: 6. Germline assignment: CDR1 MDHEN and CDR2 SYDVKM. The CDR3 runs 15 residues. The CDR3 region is CASSLDRGDNQPQHF. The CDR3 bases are TGTGCCAGCAGTCTTGACAGGGGTGACAATCAGCCCCAGCATTTT.

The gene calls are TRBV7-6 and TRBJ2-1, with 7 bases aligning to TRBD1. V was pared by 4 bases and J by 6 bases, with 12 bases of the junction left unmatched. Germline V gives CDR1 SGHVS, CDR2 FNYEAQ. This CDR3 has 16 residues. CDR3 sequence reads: CASSSRDRQGGNEQFF. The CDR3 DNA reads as TGTGCCAGCAGCTCCAGGGACAGACAGGGTGGCAATGAGCAGTTCTTC.

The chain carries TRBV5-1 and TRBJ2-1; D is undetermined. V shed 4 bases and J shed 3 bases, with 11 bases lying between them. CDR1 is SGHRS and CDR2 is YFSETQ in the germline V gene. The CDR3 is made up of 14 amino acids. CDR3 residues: CASSVRSGYNEQFF. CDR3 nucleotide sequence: TGCGCCAGCAGCGTAAGATCCGGCTACAATGAGCAGTTCTTC.

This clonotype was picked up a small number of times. The CDR3: CASGLVLRTSGGGETQYF. The CDR3 bases are TGTGCTAGTGGTTTGGTCCTCCGGACTAGCGGGGGGGGGGAGACCCAGTACTTC. The rearrangement links TRBV12-5 to TRBJ2-5; 15 bases fit TRBD2. Germline CDR1 is LGHNT and CDR2 is FRNRAP. J gave up 5 bases and V 0 bases, and 7 bases lay outside the gene matches. The CDR3 extends over 18 amino acids. Full variable domain (rest looked up from reference TRBV12-5 and TRBJ2-5): DARVTQTPRHKVTEMGQEVTMRCQPILGHNTVFWYRQTMMQGLELLAYFRNRAPLDDSGMPKDRFSAEMPDATLATLKIQPSEPRDSAVYFCASGLVLRTSGGGETQYFGPGTRLLVL.

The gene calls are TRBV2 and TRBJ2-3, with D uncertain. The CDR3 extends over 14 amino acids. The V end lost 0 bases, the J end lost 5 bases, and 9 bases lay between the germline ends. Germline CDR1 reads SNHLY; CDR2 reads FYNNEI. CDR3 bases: TGTGCCAGCAGTGAAGCATATGGTGAAGATACGCAGTATTTT. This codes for CASSEAYGEDTQYF.

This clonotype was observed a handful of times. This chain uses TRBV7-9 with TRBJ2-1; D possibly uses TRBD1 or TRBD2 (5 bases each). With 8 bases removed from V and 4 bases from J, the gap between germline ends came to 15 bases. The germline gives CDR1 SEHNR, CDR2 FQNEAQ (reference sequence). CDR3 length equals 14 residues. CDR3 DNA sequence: TGTGCCAGCGGGGGACCCAAAGCGTACAATGAGCAGTTCTTC. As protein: CASGGPKAYNEQFF.

CDR3 in DNA: TGTGCCACCAGCGGCGACGTGGAGACTAGCGGGAGGGGACGGGAGCAGTACTTC. It is translated as CATSGDVETSGRGREQYF. V and J are TRBV15 and TRBJ2-7, with 14 bases fitting TRBD2. The CDR3 covers 18 residues. Germline CDR1 is LNHNV and CDR2 is YYDKDF (reference sequence). V lost 5 bases, J lost 7 bases, and 16 bases stayed unmatched.

CDR3 in amino acids: CASSEVGGGYNEQFF. The CDR3 DNA sequence: TGTGCCAGCAGTGAAGTTGGGGGCGGGTACAATGAGCAGTTCTTC. The J gene is TRBJ2-1, the V gene TRBV6-1, with D maybe TRBD1 (6 bases). The germline V and J ends were trimmed by 1 base and 4 bases, with 11 bases remaining between them. CDR3 length equals 15 residues. Germline V CDR1 and CDR2: MNHNS, SASEGT.

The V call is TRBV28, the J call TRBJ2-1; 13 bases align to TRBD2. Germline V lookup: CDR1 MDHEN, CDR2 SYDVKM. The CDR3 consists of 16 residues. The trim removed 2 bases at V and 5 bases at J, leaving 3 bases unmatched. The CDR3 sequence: CASSLGTSGINNEQFF. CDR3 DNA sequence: TGTGCCAGCAGTTTAGGGACTAGCGGGATAAACAATGAGCAGTTCTTC.

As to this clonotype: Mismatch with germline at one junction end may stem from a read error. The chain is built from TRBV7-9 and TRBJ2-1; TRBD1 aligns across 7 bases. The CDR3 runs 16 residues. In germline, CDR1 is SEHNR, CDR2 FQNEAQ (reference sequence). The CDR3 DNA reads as TGTGCCGGCAGGCCTTACAGGGGCCTGTCGGACAATGAGCAGTTCTTC. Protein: CAGRPYRGLSDNEQFF.

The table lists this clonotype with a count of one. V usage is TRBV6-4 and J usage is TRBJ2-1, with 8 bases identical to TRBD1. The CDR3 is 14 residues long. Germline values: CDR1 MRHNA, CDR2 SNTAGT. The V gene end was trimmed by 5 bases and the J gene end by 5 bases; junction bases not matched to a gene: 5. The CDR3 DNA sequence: TGTGCCAGCAGTATGGGACAGGAGAACAATGAGCAGTTCTTC. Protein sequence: CASSMGQENNEQFF.

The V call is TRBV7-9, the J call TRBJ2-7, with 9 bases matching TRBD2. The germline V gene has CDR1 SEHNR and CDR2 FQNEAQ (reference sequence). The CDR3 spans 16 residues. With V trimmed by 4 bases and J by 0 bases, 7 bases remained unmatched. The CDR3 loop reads CASSSRTSADSYEQYF. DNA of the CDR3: TGTGCCAGCAGCTCCCGGACTAGCGCCGACTCCTACGAGCAGTACTTC.

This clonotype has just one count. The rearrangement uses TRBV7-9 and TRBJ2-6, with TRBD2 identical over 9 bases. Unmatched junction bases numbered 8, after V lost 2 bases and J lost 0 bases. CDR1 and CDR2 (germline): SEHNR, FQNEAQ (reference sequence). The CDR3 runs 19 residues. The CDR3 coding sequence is TGTGCCAGCAGCTTACCCAGACTAGCGGACCGCTCTGGGGCCAACGTCCTGACTTTC. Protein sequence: CASSLPRLADRSGANVLTF. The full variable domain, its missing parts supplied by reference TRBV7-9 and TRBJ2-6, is DTGVSQNPRHKITKRGQNVTFRCDPISEHNRLYWYRQTLGQGPEFLTYFQNEAQLEKSRLLSDRFSAERPKGSFSTLEIQRTEQGDSAMYLCASSLPRLADRSGANVLTFGAGSRLTVL.

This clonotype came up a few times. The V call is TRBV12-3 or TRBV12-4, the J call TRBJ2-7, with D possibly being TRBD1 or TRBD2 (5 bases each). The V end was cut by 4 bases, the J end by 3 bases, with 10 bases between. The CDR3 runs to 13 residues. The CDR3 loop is CASSWGTSYEQYF. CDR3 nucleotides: TGTGCCAGCAGTTGGGGGACGAGCTACGAGCAGTACTTC.

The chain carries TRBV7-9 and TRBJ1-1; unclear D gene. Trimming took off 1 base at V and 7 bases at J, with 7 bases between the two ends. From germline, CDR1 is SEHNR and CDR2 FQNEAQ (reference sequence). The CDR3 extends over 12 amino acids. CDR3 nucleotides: TGTGCCAGCAGCTTAGAGCAGATTGAAGCTTTCTTT. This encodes CASSLEQIEAFF. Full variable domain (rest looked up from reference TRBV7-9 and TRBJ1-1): DTGVSQNPRHKITKRGQNVTFRCDPISEHNRLYWYRQTLGQGPEFLTYFQNEAQLEKSRLLSDRFSAERPKGSFSTLEIQRTEQGDSAMYLCASSLEQIEAFFGQGTRLTVV.